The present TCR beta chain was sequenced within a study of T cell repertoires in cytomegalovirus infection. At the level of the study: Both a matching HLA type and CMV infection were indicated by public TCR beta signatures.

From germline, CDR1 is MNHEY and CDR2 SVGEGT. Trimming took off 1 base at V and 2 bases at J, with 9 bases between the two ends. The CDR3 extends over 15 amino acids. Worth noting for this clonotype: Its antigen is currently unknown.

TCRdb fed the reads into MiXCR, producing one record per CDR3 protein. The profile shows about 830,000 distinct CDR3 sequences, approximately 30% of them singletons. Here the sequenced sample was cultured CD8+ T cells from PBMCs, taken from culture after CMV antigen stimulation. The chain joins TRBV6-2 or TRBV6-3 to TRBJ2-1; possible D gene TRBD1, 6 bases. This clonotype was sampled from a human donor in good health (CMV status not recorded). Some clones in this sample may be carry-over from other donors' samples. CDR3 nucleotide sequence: TGTGCCAGCAGTTACTACCAGGGGACCTACAATGAGCAGTTCTTC. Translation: CASSYYQGTYNEQFF.